What follows are 5 T cell receptor beta chains derived from one specimen sequenced in a study of shared clonotypes between healthy human individuals. This table comes from immunoSEQ multiplex PCR, and its TCRdb copy is limited to in-frame clones, with some not included. The sample has over 2 million clones; 85% to 95% are singletons. Sequencing was performed on naive CD4+ T cells from PBMCs. Stated subset: CD45RA+ positively selected. These receptors all stem from a man between 18 and 35 years old in good health. Some clones in this sample may be carry-over from other donors' samples.

The rearrangement joins TRBV9 to TRBJ2-5; D not certain. The ends were cut back, 0 bases at V and 2 bases at J, with 11 bases in the middle. CDR1 is SGDLS, CDR2 YYNGEE, per germline. There are 15 residues in the CDR3. For the CDR3, the DNA is TGTGCCAGCAGCGTAGGGCCGACTTTTCAAGAGACCCAGTACTTC. This sequence encodes CASSVGPTFQETQYF.

The chain employs TRBV6-1 and TRBJ2-5; unclear D gene. The J call may be in error: the DNA end matches TRBJ2-7 better. This CDR3 is 16 amino acids long. Germline V CDR1 and CDR2: MNHNS, SASEGT. CDR3 coding DNA: TGTGCCAGCAGTGAAGTTAGAAGTGGTCAAGGCTACGAGCAGTACTTC. It encodes CASSEVRSGQGYEQYF.

The CDR3 DNA follows: TGTGCCAGCAGCCAAACGACAGGGGAAAAACTGTTTTTT. Protein: CASSQTTGEKLFF. The gene calls are TRBV28 and TRBJ1-4; TRBD1 aligns across 7 bases. Germline V gives CDR1 MDHEN, CDR2 SYDVKM. The CDR3 contains 13 residues. V trimming: 6 bases; J trimming: 8 bases; junction bases outside the gene matches: 6.

The gene calls are TRBV7-9 and TRBJ2-7, with 7 bases identical to TRBD1. This CDR3 is built from 15 residues. The V and J ends lost 1 base and 6 bases, in that order; junction bases with no gene match: 9. CDR1 and CDR2 (germline): SEHNR, FQNEAQ (reference sequence). The CDR3 region is CASSLGGLRQGEQYF. The CDR3 DNA reads TGTGCCAGCAGCTTAGGAGGATTACGACAGGGCGAGCAGTACTTC.

In its sample, this clone was seen once. The chain's CDR3 is CASSSTSGSTHEQYF. CDR3 sequence (DNA): TGCGCCAGCAGTTCGACTAGCGGGAGCACCCACGAGCAGTACTTC. The chain recombines TRBV10-1 with TRBJ2-7, with 12 nucleotides matching TRBD2. Germline assignment: CDR1 WNHNN and CDR2 SYGVQD (reference sequence). The CDR3 contains 15 residues. V shed 5 bases, J shed 5 bases, and the junction held 7 bases outside the gene matches.